Listed below are T cell receptor beta chains from one sample, sequenced in a study of cytomegalovirus exposure and HLA in healthy donors. Here immunoSEQ multiplex PCR was the method, and the copy in TCRdb shows in-frame clones only, minus some. The data hold under 300,000 clones, with around 89% observed a single time. Sequencing used PBMCs. The receptors were gathered from a woman between 18 and 29 years old in good health and CMV-seronegative. CDR3s include the opening cysteine and the closing phenylalanine or tryptophan. The D gene is left open where the match is weak.

>TRBV28|TRBD1|13
CASSWDREKPQHF
>TRBV30|.|10
CAASTYEQYF
>TRBV7-2|.|12
CASSSGFYGYTF
>TRBV27|.|14
CASSPLGGNQPQHF
>TRBV7-3|TRBD1|15
CASSFSGTGGGEQYF
>TRBV4-3|TRBD1|16
CASSQELGQGRDTQYF
>TRBV30|.|15
CAWSVPGMANTEAFF
>TRBV10-3|.|13
CAISAPVLNTIYF
>TRBV19|.|16
CASSIPPRGQGYGYTF
>TRBV7-3|.|14
CASSLDSGPREAFF
>TRBV4-1|.|15
CASSQALPSNQPQHF
>TRBV5-1|.|14
CASSNRQVNEKLFF
>TRBV19|TRBD1|16
CASSEGTGAGNQPQHF
>TRBV4-1|.|15
CASSPDSLMNTEAFF
>TRBV5-1|.|12
CASSWTTGELFF
>TRBV28|.|15
CASSAAGAGLDEQFF
>TRBV28|.|13
CASSLQQEEKLFF
>TRBV19|.|18
CASSRRSGGRGDTDTQYF
>TRBV28|.|14
CASRGRGNTGELFF
>TRBV28|.|11
CASSFRYEQFF
>TRBV28|.|16
CASSLWARSSGNTIYF
>TRBV7-9|TRBD1|13
CASRGDRSGGYTF
>TRBV6-4|TRBD1|14
CASRRTGWDYGYTF
>TRBV5-1|TRBD2|16
CASSLTSGGQYNEQFF
>TRBV7-3|TRBD1|15
CASGTGTGITGELFF
>TRBV4-1|TRBD1|14
CASSQGTGVHEQYF
>TRBV6-1|TRBD1|14
CASSGTQGAREAFF
>TRBV11-2|TRBD1|14
CASSLGGTGHGYTF
>TRBV4-1|.|18
CASSRAPLASGSGNTIYF
>TRBV28|.|14
CASSLTGVRTEAFF
>TRBV11-2|.|15
CASSLKVDSWTEAFF
>TRBV28|.|14
CASSLLGPMYEQYF
>TRBV19|.|15
CASSILGAVATEAFF
>TRBV6-5|TRBD1|15
CASSPGTDVYNEQFF
>TRBV2|.|14
CASSDLIGGVEAFF
>TRBV4-1|.|14
CASSSPTGGFEAFF
>TRBV6-5|.|14
CASGTGTTYYEQYF
>TRBV18|.|14
CASSSTDRNTEAFF
>TRBV7-6|TRBD2|15
CASSLGGGAPNEQFF
>TRBV6-1|TRBD2|15
CASYSGGANTGELFF
>TRBV6-5|TRBD1|14
CASRDRGLNYGYTF
>TRBV15|.|14
CATSPGIANEKLFF
>TRBV19|TRBD1|16
CASSQRQGSNTGELFF
>TRBV12-5|TRBD1|12
CASGLGGDTQYF
>TRBV28|.|14
CASSPRALNTEAFF
>TRBV7-7|.|13
CASSPQGYNEQFF
>TRBV25-1|.|14
CASLGAPMNTEAFF
>TRBV7-2|.|15
CASSLEAGRTYEQYF
>TRBV7-9|TRBD1|14
CASSLDRVNQPQHF
>TRBV6-5|.|14
CASSSISGTGELFF
>TRBV5-6|.|12
CASSFELYEQFF
>TRBV4-1|.|16
CASSRRMYVAVVPLHF
>TRBV5-8|TRBD1|14
CASTLRQGADIQYF
>TRBV9|.|11
CASSFGETQYF
>TRBV4-1|TRBD2|15
CASSQGGLGADEQFF
>TRBV9|TRBD2|14
CASSVGVAGETQYF
>TRBV19|TRBD1|14
CASSRGQGIDTQYF